Ten or more counts support the clone carrying this T cell receptor (beta chain). A second PCR of 7 to 11 cycles used a sample-barcoded 5' primer and a J-beta primer mix. TCRdb redid the calling of the 5' RACE reads with MiXCR, one entry per CDR3 protein. The sample holds approximately 810,000 distinct CDR3 sequences, around 30% seen once. The donors, healthy Caucasians from Russia, were aged about 6 to 100. The authors drew around 9.3 milliliters of peripheral blood from each donor. The sample originates from a study of blood T cells in healthy people across ages. V was cut by 2 bases and J by 5 bases, with 12 bases left in between. Germline CDR1 reads SGHVS; CDR2 reads FNYEAQ. The CDR3 has 14 amino acids.

The sample comprised blood. This rearrangement joins TRBV7-6 to TRBJ2-5; TRBD2 is a possible D gene (5 bases). The TCR comes from a woman over 75 in good health. The CDR3 DNA reads as TGTGCCAGCAGCTTAAAGCTCCGCGGGGAGACCCAGTACTTC. This translates into CASSLKLRGETQYF.